This TCR beta chain emerged from a study of vaccination and CD4 T cells after COVID-19. In the study overall: The post-COVID sampling time was a median roughly 100 days after diagnosis, ranging from 35 to 161.

Cultured CD4+ T cell DNA underwent sequencing with the Oncomine TCR Beta short-read assay. TCRdb itself ran the PCR reads through MiXCR, one entry per CDR3 protein. Seen here are over 20,000 distinct CDR3 sequences, less than 50% observed once, and the top ten hold about 5%. Study results and limitations: Early timepoints after natural infection were not analyzed in these convalescent patients.

Turning to this clonotype: Its antigen is not identified.

Treatment in this sample: roughly 10-day PBMC culture with coronavirus spike peptide pools or control peptides (ViraFEST assay). J was trimmed by 5 bases and V by 5 bases; bases with no gene match: 8. CDR3 length: 14 residues. Germline CDR1 reads LNHDA; CDR2 reads SQIVND (reference sequence). The TCR comes from a human donor who had recovered from COVID-19. The rearrangement joins TRBV19 to TRBJ1-1; 7 bases line up with TRBD1. The sample taken for sequencing was CD4+ T cells from blood, cultured in vitro. CDR3 sequence: CASSETGIWTEAFF. The CDR3 bases are TGTGCCAGTAGTGAGACAGGGATTTGGACTGAAGCTTTCTTT.